These 30 T cell receptor beta chains came from one sample sequenced in a study of blood T cell repertoires in COVID-19. Assay: immunoSEQ multiplex PCR; the TCRdb copy retains only in-frame clones and omits some. This sample yields 120,000 to 150,000 clones, of which more than 75% are seen a single time; 4.8% belongs to the top ten. The sample was peripheral blood. The receptors were sampled from a human donor in a cohort sampled during active COVID-19.

The V call is TRBV6-1, the J call TRBJ2-1, with 10 bases matching TRBD2. The V gene's germline CDR1 is MNHNS and CDR2 SASEGT. The CDR3 loop spans 17 amino acids. The J segment lost 6 bases and the V segment lost 2 bases, leaving 10 bases of the junction unmatched. CDR3: CASSEMASGGPGNEQFF. In nucleotides, the CDR3 is TGTGCCAGCAGTGAAATGGCTAGCGGGGGACCTGGCAATGAGCAGTTCTTC.

The V and J genes are TRBV27 and TRBJ1-4; D not resolved. The CDR3 is made up of 14 amino acids. The V and J ends lost 2 bases and 3 bases respectively, with 7 bases between them. Germline CDR1 MNHEY, CDR2 SMNVEV (reference sequence). CDR3 sequence reads: CASSLEHPNEKLFF. In DNA, the CDR3 is TGTGCCAGCAGTTTAGAACACCCTAATGAAAAACTGTTTTTT.

The chain has TRBV10-1 and TRBJ2-3; the D is unclear. V gave up 5 bases and J gave up 3 bases, with 18 bases separating them. Germline V lookup: CDR1 WNHNN, CDR2 SYGVQD (reference sequence). The CDR3 covers 16 residues. The CDR3 DNA reads TGCGCCAGCAGTCCTAATACCTGGGCCGATACAGATACGCAGTATTTT. Translation: CASSPNTWADTDTQYF.

The chain recombines TRBV2 with TRBJ1-5, with D uncertain. Germline V CDR1 and CDR2: SNHLY, FYNNEI. V lost 8 bases, J lost 2 bases, and 13 bases lay in between. CDR3 size: 14 residues. In nucleotides, the CDR3 is TGTGCCAGCCAAGCCCCCGGGGGCAATCAGCCCCAGCATTTT. Its translation: CASQAPGGNQPQHF. The complete variable domain, with remaining parts taken from reference TRBV2 and TRBJ1-5, reads EPEVTQTPSHQVTQMGQEVILRCVPISNHLYFYWYRQILGQKVEFLVSFYNNEISEKSEIFDDQFSVERPDGSNFTLKIRSTKLEDSAMYFCASQAPGGNQPQHFGDGTRLSIL.

This clone was recorded once. The chain uses TRBV11-2 and TRBJ2-5, with 12 bases lining up with TRBD2. V was clipped by 5 bases and J by 4 bases; unmatched bases: 8. Germline lookup yields CDR1 SGHAT and CDR2 FQNNGV. There are 16 residues in the CDR3. CDR3 DNA sequence: TGTGCCAGCAGCGGATCTAGCGGGAGGGCCGCAGAGACCCAGTACTTC. Its translation: CASSGSSGRAAETQYF.

Notes on this clone: A much larger clonotype is one base distant, so this may be a read error. The J gene is TRBJ2-2, the V gene TRBV5-1; 10 bases align to TRBD1. V shed 0 bases, J shed 4 bases, and the junction held 0 bases outside the gene matches. CDR3 size: 15 residues. Germline CDR1 and CDR2: SGHRS and YFSETQ. The CDR3 DNA follows: TGCGCCAGCAGCTTGGGGACAGGGGGCACCGGGGAGCTGTTTTTT. Amino acids: CASSLGTGGTGELFF.

This rearrangement joins TRBV6-1 to TRBJ2-3; unclear D gene. Germline CDR1 MNHNS, CDR2 SASEGT. The CDR3 loop spans 15 amino acids. Between the trimmed V and J ends, which lost 3 bases and 14 bases, there was a span of 24 bases. Written as DNA, the CDR3 is TGTGCCAGCAGTGATCACCTTCTGAGAGGTGAAATTCTGTATTTT. This sequence encodes CASSDHLLRGEILYF.

CDR3 bases: TGCGCCAGCAGCTTGAACTTAGCAGGGGTTTCTGCTTTCTTT. Translated: CASSLNLAGVSAFF. The rearrangement uses TRBV5-1 and TRBJ1-1, with a tentative D call TRBD1 (6 bases). V shed 1 base and J shed 11 bases, with 18 bases lying between them. CDR1 is SGHRS, CDR2 YFSETQ, per germline. The CDR3 loop spans 14 amino acids.

V is TRBV7-9 and J is TRBJ2-3; perhaps TRBD2 as D (5 bases). V lost 7 bases and J lost 2, with 16 bases in between. This CDR3 has 15 amino acids. Germline V gene sequence: CDR1 SEHNR, CDR2 FQNEAQ (reference sequence). Written as DNA, the CDR3 is TGTGCCAGCACGGCGAGGGAGTTGGCCACAGATACGCAGTATTTT. It translates to CASTARELATDTQYF.

The rearrangement links TRBV27 to TRBJ2-5, with 7 bases that match TRBD2. Losses at the gene ends were 3 bases for V and 1 base for J; bases not matched to a gene: 5. The germline gives CDR1 MNHEY, CDR2 SMNVEV (reference sequence). This CDR3 is 15 amino acids long. The CDR3 coding sequence is TGTGCCAGCAGTTTTCTGGGGGGGGGCCAAGAGACCCAGTACTTC. Its translation: CASSFLGGGQETQYF.

The rearrangement links TRBV7-2 to TRBJ1-1, with unresolved D. CDR3 length: 15 residues. V shed 5 bases and J shed 1 base, with 14 bases lying between them. Germline V CDR1 and CDR2: SGHTA, FQGNSA. The CDR3 region has the DNA TGTGCCAGCAGCCCCATAAGGGAGGAGAACACTGAAGCTTTCTTT. This gives the protein CASSPIREENTEAFF.

The V and J genes are TRBV6-6 and TRBJ1-3; D remains unclear. Germline CDR1 reads MNHNY; CDR2 reads SVGAGI (reference sequence). The CDR3 loop spans 16 amino acids. V was shortened by 0 bases and J by 2 bases, with 11 bases between the two germline ends. The CDR3 nucleotides read TGTGCCAGCAGTTACTCCTCCGGACTGGCTGGAAACACCATATATTTT. Its translation is CASSYSSGLAGNTIYF.

The rearrangement uses TRBV9 and TRBJ2-3; D may be TRBD2 (5 bases). The germline V gene encodes CDR1 SGDLS and CDR2 YYNGEE. The ends were cut back, 0 bases at V and 4 bases at J, with 15 bases in the middle. This CDR3 spans 16 amino acids. CDR3 nucleotide sequence: TGTGCCAGCAGCGTAGGCCCGGGCGAGGGTCCAGATACGCAGTATTTT. It is translated as CASSVGPGEGPDTQYF.

The rearrangement uses TRBV2 and TRBJ2-1, with 10 nucleotides matching TRBD1. CDR1 and CDR2 from the germline V gene are SNHLY and FYNNEI. Trimming at V came to 7 bases and at J to 1 base, leaving 4 bases not matched to a gene. CDR3 length: 15 residues. The CDR3 protein is CASTPGQGSYNEQFF. The CDR3 nucleotides are TGTGCCAGCACCCCGGGACAGGGGTCCTACAATGAGCAGTTCTTC.

The rearrangement joins TRBV7-9 to TRBJ1-2, with TRBD1 as a possible D gene (5 bases). V gave up 7 bases and J gave up 7 bases, with 16 bases separating them. From germline, CDR1 is SEHNR and CDR2 FQNEAQ (reference sequence). The CDR3 length is 13 residues. The CDR3 DNA sequence: TGTGCCAGCACCATGGGGACTGGAAGTGGCTACACCTTC. It specifies CASTMGTGSGYTF.

The gene calls are TRBV4-2 and TRBJ2-1; 11 positions match TRBD2. Germline loops: CDR1 LGHNA, CDR2 YNFKEQ. CDR3 size: 16 residues. V lost 2 bases and J lost 4; bases outside the gene matches: 4. The CDR3 sequence: CASSQRGTSGYNEQFF. CDR3 in DNA: TGTGCCAGCAGCCAACGGGGGACTAGCGGTTACAATGAGCAGTTCTTC.

The chain uses TRBV9 and TRBJ2-3, with D possibly being TRBD2 (6 bases). V was clipped by 3 bases and J by 2 bases, with 10 bases between them. The CDR3 is 14 amino acids. The germline gives CDR1 SGDLS, CDR2 YYNGEE. CDR3 sequence: CASSGGTPTDTQYF. In DNA, the CDR3 is TGTGCCAGCAGCGGAGGGACTCCCACAGATACGCAGTATTTT.

The V call is TRBV10-2, the J call TRBJ2-5, with TRBD2 identical over 13 bases. Germline V gene sequence: CDR1 WSHSY, CDR2 SAAADI. The CDR3 is 16 residues long. V lost 2 bases, J lost 2 bases, and 2 bases stayed unmatched. CDR3 nucleotides: TGCGCCAGCAGTGAGCTGACTAGCGGGGGGCAAGAGACCCAGTACTTC. This gives the protein CASSELTSGGQETQYF.

J is TRBJ1-5 and V is TRBV5-1; TRBD1 matches at 7 bases. The CDR3 sequence is 14 residues long. CDR1 is SGHRS, CDR2 YFSETQ, per germline. V shed 4 bases, J shed 6 bases, and the junction held 7 bases outside the gene matches. The CDR3 is CASSPDRASQPQHF. The CDR3 region has the DNA TGCGCCAGCAGCCCCGACAGGGCTAGTCAGCCCCAGCATTTT.

The V and J genes are TRBV24-1 and TRBJ1-4, with 8 bases fitting TRBD1. The CDR3 is 15 residues long. The J segment lost 4 bases and the V segment lost 4 bases, leaving 4 bases of the junction unmatched. The germline V gene has CDR1 KGHDR and CDR2 SFDVKD. This CDR3 reads CATSDTGQGNEKLFF. The CDR3 DNA is TGTGCCACCAGTGACACCGGACAGGGTAATGAAAAACTGTTTTTT.

This chain links TRBV5-1 with TRBJ2-2; a weak D match, TRBD1 (6 bases). Per the germline V gene, CDR1 is SGHRS and CDR2 is YFSETQ. Trimming took 3 bases from V and 7 from J, leaving 22 bases between them. The CDR3 runs 17 residues. In DNA form, the CDR3 reads TGCGCCAGCAGCTCCGCCGGACGTGTAGGCAGGGGCGGGGAGCTGTTTTTT. Its translation is CASSSAGRVGRGGELFF.

The chain uses TRBV7-9 and TRBJ2-3, with 9 bases fitting TRBD2. The CDR3 runs 16 residues. Unmatched junction bases numbered 5, after V lost 1 base and J lost 3 bases. Germline V gene lookup returns CDR1 SEHNR and CDR2 FQNEAQ (reference sequence). In DNA form, the CDR3 reads TGTGCCAGCAGCTTAGATGCGGGGGGGTCGACAGATACGCAGTATTTT. The encoded protein is CASSLDAGGSTDTQYF.

This clone was seen a single time. J is TRBJ2-1 and V is TRBV6-5, with 11 bases matching TRBD2. This CDR3 is built from 16 residues. Looked up from germline, CDR1 is MNHEY and CDR2 is SVGAGI. Trimming removed 2 bases from V and 9 bases from J; junction bases left unmatched: 9. The DNA of the CDR3 is TGTGCCAGCAGTTACACACTAGCGGGGGTTACCTTTGAGCAGTTCTTC. This encodes CASSYTLAGVTFEQFF.

The chain has TRBV11-2 and TRBJ1-4, with unresolved D. The CDR3 has 15 residues. Trimming took off 1 base at V and 1 base at J, with 7 bases between the two ends. Germline V lookup: CDR1 SGHAT, CDR2 FQNNGV. In DNA, the CDR3 is TGTGCCAGCAGCTTAGCAGGTGGAACTAATGAAAAACTGTTTTTT. It yields the protein CASSLAGGTNEKLFF.

This clone was counted ten times or more. V and J are TRBV6-4 and TRBJ2-1, with a tentative D call TRBD1 (6 bases). There are 13 residues in the CDR3. The V end lost 3 bases, the J end lost 6 bases, and 9 bases lay between the germline ends. Germline lookup yields CDR1 MRHNA and CDR2 SNTAGT. The CDR3 region is CASSEGAANEQFF. The CDR3 DNA reads TGTGCCAGCAGTGAGGGGGCTGCCAATGAGCAGTTCTTC.

This chain uses TRBV15 with TRBJ1-3; the D is unclear. The V end lost 3 bases, the J end lost 9 bases, and 9 bases lay between the germline ends. The CDR3 has 12 residues. Germline assignment: CDR1 LNHNV and CDR2 YYDKDF (reference sequence). The CDR3 nucleotides read TGTGCCACCAGCAGCGGTGGACTCACCATATATTTT. Protein: CATSSGGLTIYF.

This chain joins TRBV19 and TRBJ1-6; 9 bases are a match to TRBD1. Germline values: CDR1 LNHDA, CDR2 SQIVND (reference sequence). The ends lost 3 bases at V and 10 bases at J; junction bases unmatched: 7. This CDR3 spans 15 amino acids. The CDR3 spells CASSIEGQGYSPLHF. The CDR3 DNA sequence: TGTGCCAGTAGTATTGAGGGACAGGGATACTCACCCCTCCACTTT.

In this sample, this clone turned up once. This chain uses TRBV11-2 with TRBJ1-1; D not resolved. Germline V CDR1 and CDR2: SGHAT, FQNNGV. The V end lost 3 bases, the J end lost 3 bases, and 8 bases lay between the germline ends. This CDR3 spans 13 amino acids. The CDR3: CASSFMRHTEAFF. CDR3 in DNA: TGTGCCAGCAGCTTCATGAGGCACACTGAAGCTTTCTTT.

This clone counts as medium-sized. The rearrangement links TRBV10-1 to TRBJ1-5, with 7 bases that match TRBD1. CDR1 and CDR2 from the germline V gene are WNHNN and SYGVQD (reference sequence). CDR3 length: 18 amino acids. V lost 7 bases and J lost 0; bases outside the gene matches: 15. This chain's CDR3 is CASKQTNRGENSNQPQHF. CDR3 bases: TGCGCCAGCAAGCAAACCAACAGGGGCGAAAATAGCAATCAGCCCCAGCATTTT.

The chain is built from TRBV5-1 and TRBJ2-2, with 14 bases identical to TRBD2. Germline values: CDR1 SGHRS, CDR2 YFSETQ. After removal of 4 bases from V and 7 bases from J, the junction contained 9 bases not matched to a gene. This CDR3 region has 17 residues. CDR3 residues: CASSPRLAGGLGGELFF. The DNA for the CDR3 is TGCGCCAGCAGCCCGCGACTAGCGGGAGGGCTAGGCGGGGAGCTGTTTTTT.